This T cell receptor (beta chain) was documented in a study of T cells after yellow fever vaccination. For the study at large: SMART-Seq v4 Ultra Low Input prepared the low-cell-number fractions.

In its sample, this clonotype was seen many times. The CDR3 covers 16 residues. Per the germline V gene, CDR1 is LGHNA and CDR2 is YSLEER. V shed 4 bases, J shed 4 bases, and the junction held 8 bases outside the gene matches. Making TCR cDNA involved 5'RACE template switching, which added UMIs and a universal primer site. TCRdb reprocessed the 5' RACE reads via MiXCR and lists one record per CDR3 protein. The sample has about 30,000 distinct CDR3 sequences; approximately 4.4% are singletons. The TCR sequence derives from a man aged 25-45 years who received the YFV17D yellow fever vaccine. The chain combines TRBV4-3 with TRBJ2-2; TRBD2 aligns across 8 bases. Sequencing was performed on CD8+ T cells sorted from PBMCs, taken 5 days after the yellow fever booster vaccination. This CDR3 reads CASSPQPAGGTGELFF. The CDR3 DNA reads TGCGCCAGCAGCCCCCAGCCGGCGGGAGGCACCGGGGAGCTGTTTTTT.